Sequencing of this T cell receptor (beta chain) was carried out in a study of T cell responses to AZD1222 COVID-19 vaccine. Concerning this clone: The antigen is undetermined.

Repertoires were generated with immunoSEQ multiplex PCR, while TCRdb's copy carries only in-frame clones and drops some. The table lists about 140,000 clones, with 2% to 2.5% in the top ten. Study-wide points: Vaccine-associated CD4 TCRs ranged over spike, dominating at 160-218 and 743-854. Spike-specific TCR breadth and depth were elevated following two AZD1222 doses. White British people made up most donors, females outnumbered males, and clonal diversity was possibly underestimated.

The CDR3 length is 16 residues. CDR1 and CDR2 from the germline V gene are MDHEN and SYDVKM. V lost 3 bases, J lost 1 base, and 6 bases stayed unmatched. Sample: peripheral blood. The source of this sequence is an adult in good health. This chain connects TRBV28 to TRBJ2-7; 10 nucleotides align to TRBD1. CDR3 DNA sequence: TGTGCCAGCAGTTTCCCCCGGACAGGGGGTTCCTACGAGCAGTACTTC. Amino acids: CASSFPRTGGSYEQYF.